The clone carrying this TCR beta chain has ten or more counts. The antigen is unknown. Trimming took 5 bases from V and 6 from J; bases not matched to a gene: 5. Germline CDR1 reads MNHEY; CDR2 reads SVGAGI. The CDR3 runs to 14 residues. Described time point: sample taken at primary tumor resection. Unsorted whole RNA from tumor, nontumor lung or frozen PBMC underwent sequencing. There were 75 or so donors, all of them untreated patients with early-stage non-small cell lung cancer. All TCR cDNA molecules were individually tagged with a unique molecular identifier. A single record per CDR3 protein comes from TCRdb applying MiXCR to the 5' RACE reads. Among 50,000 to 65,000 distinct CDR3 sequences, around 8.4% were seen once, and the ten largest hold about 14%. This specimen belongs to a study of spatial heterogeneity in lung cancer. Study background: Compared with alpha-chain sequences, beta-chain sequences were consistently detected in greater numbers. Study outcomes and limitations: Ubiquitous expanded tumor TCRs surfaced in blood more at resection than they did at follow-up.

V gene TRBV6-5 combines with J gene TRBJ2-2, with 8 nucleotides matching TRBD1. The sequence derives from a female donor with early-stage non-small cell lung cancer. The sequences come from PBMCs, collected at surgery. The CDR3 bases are TGTGCCAGCAGTAGGGACAGGAGGGCCGGGGAGCTGTTTTTT. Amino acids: CASSRDRRAGELFF.